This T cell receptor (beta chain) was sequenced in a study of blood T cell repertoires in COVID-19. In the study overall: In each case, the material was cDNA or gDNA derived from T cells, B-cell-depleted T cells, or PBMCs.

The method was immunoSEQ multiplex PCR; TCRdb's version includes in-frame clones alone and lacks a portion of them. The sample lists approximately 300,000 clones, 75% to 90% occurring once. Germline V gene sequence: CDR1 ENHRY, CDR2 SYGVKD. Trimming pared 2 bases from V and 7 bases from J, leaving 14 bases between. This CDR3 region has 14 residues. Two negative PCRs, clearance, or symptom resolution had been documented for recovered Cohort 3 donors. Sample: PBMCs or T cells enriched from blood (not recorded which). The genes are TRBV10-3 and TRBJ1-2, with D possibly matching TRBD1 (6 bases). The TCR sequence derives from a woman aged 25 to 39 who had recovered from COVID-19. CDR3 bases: TGTGCCATCAGTGAGGTCGGGGGGGCTTTTGGCTACACCTTC. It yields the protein CAISEVGGAFGYTF.